This T cell receptor beta chain was sequenced for a study of blood T cell repertoires in COVID-19. Study overall: T cells, B-cell-depleted T cells, or PBMCs supplied cDNA or gDNA.

The ends were cut back, 4 bases at V and 5 bases at J, with 16 bases in the middle. The germline CDR1 and CDR2 sequences are KGHDR and SFDVKD. The CDR3 loop spans 15 amino acids. The authors' processing: Scientists estimated how many nucleated cells there were by amplifying reference gene primers. Method: immunoSEQ multiplex PCR; TCRdb's copy keeps in-frame clones and lacks some. The V and J calls and the clone size are those of that table, but D and trimming were determined from the DNA. This repertoire shows around 310,000 clones, approximately 91% found once; its top ten account for about 9.5%. The chain recombines TRBV24-1 with TRBJ1-2, with D possibly TRBD1 on 6 matching bases. This clonotype was sampled from a woman aged 40 to 50 who had recovered from COVID-19. Sequencing used PBMCs or T cells enriched from blood (not recorded which). The CDR3 DNA reads TGTGCCACCAGTGAGGGGGCCCGGGGAAGGTATGGCTACACCTTC. Its protein is CATSEGARGRYGYTF.